Listed below are T cell receptor beta chains from one sample, sequenced in a study of blood T cell repertoires in COVID-19. Clones were read by immunoSEQ multiplex PCR, and TCRdb kept only the in-frame ones, dropping some. The sample has about 170,000 clones, 84% seen once. The sequencing input was peripheral blood. All receptors derive from a woman aged 80 or over with COVID-19, enrolled during active disease. CDR3s include the opening cysteine and the closing phenylalanine or tryptophan. Each record gives: clone size, D gene, J gene, V gene, CDR3 protein, CDR3 DNA. A D gene is named only where the DNA matches it firmly. Clone sizes are given selectively: once, few, many, or a class where the clone is expanded.

>NA|NA|TRBJ1-1|TRBV7-2
CASSLDPGIPGEAFF
TGTGCCAGCAGTTTAGATCCCGGGATCCCGGGTGAAGCTTTCTTT
>NA|TRBD1|TRBJ1-6|TRBV30
CAWTKTGRNSPLHF
TGTGCCTGGACCAAGACAGGGCGTAATTCACCCCTCCACTTT
>NA|TRBD2|TRBJ2-5|TRBV6-5
CASSRLAGEETQYF
TGTGCCAGCAGCCGGCTAGCGGGAGAAGAGACCCAGTACTTC
>NA|NA|TRBJ1-1|TRBV18
CASSPQGGMDTEAFF
TGTGCCAGCTCACCACAGGGGGGGATGGACACTGAAGCTTTCTTT
>NA|TRBD1|TRBJ1-1|TRBV5-5
CASSLRRQGAMNTEAFF
TGTGCCAGCAGCTTGCGGAGACAGGGGGCCATGAACACTGAAGCTTTCTTT
>NA|TRBD2|TRBJ2-7|TRBV7-8
CASSLGLAVLEQYF
TGTGCCAGCAGCTTGGGACTAGCAGTCCTCGAGCAGTACTTC
>NA|NA|TRBJ1-2|TRBV6-4
CASSDSPGVDYGYTF
TGTGCCAGCAGTGACTCACCCGGGGTCGACTATGGCTACACCTTC
>NA|TRBD1|TRBJ1-1|TRBV30
CAWRRGKTEAFF
TGTGCCTGGCGCAGGGGGAAAACTGAAGCTTTCTTT
>NA|NA|TRBJ2-4|TRBV7-9
CASSLGDRRRWASIQYF
TGTGCCAGCAGCTTAGGCGATCGACGCCGGTGGGCGAGCATTCAGTACTTC
>few|NA|TRBJ2-2|TRBV7-3
CASSFGGAGELFF
TGTGCCAGCAGCTTCGGGGGTGCCGGGGAGCTGTTTTTT
>NA|TRBD2|TRBJ2-3|TRBV5-1
CASSLSQLANQADTQYF
TGCGCCAGCAGCTTGAGCCAACTAGCGAACCAGGCAGATACGCAGTATTTT
>NA|TRBD2|TRBJ2-2|TRBV3-1/TRBV3-2
CASRDLGAGGNTGELFF
TGTGCCAGCAGAGACCTAGGAGCGGGAGGGAACACCGGGGAGCTGTTTTTT
>NA|TRBD1|TRBJ1-6|TRBV28
CASSTPTGGNSPLHF
TGTGCCAGCAGTACCCCGACAGGGGGGAATTCACCCCTCCACTTT
>NA|TRBD2|TRBJ2-1|TRBV9
CASSVDASGRVSYNEQFF
TGTGCCAGCAGCGTAGACGCTAGCGGGAGGGTGTCCTACAATGAGCAGTTCTTC
>NA|NA|TRBJ1-3|TRBV11-3
CASSLSGDSGNTIYF
TGTGCCAGCAGCTTGTCCGGGGACTCTGGAAACACCATATATTTT
>NA|NA|TRBJ1-6|TRBV10-1
CASSGAPYGPLHF
TGCGCCAGCAGTGGAGCCCCTTATGGACCCCTCCACTTT
>once|NA|TRBJ1-5|TRBV7-2
CASSPQGPGNQPQHF
TGTGCCAGCAGTCCACAGGGCCCTGGCAATCAGCCCCAGCATTTT
>NA|TRBD2|TRBJ2-2|TRBV5-3
CARSLELAGGSGELFF
TGTGCCAGAAGCTTGGAACTAGCGGGAGGCTCGGGGGAGCTGTTTTTT
>NA|TRBD2|TRBJ2-1|TRBV7-3
CASSLTGLWGGSYNEQFF
TGTGCCAGCAGCTTAACAGGTCTATGGGGGGGCTCCTACAATGAGCAGTTCTTC
>NA|NA|TRBJ2-7|TRBV18
CASSPRVAQSSYEQYF
TGTGCCAGCTCACCAAGAGTTGCACAGTCCTCCTACGAGCAGTACTTC
>once|NA|TRBJ2-7|TRBV7-6
CASSLEPGRHQQYF
TGTGCCAGCAGCTTAGAGCCCGGGAGACACCAGCAGTACTTC
>few|TRBD1|TRBJ2-7|TRBV5-1
CASSPWDRPYEQYF
TGCGCCAGCAGCCCATGGGACAGGCCCTACGAGCAGTACTTC
>NA|NA|TRBJ2-7|TRBV5-1
CASSLGQIPYEQYF
TGCGCCAGCAGCTTGGGACAGATACCCTACGAGCAGTACTTC
>NA|TRBD2|TRBJ2-7|TRBV28
CASSLLASGRYYEQYF
TGTGCCAGCAGTTTATTGGCTAGCGGGAGGTACTACGAGCAGTACTTC
>NA|TRBD2|TRBJ2-1|TRBV5-1
CASSPRTSGMRSSYNEQFF
TGCGCCAGCAGCCCTAGGACTAGCGGGATGCGAAGCTCCTACAATGAGCAGTTCTTC
>NA|NA|TRBJ1-2|TRBV5-4
CASSLDGGSGYTF
TGTGCCAGCAGCTTGGACGGGGGAAGCGGCTACACCTTC
>few|NA|TRBJ2-5|TRBV9
CASSSYGTQGETQYF
TGTGCCAGCAGCTCGTACGGGACCCAGGGGGAGACCCAGTACTTC
>NA|NA|TRBJ1-5|TRBV27
CASSLQGSQPQHF
TGTGCCAGCAGTTTACAGGGGAGTCAGCCCCAGCATTTT
>NA|NA|TRBJ2-5|TRBV10-3
CAIRGGTGLETQYF
TGTGCCATCAGGGGCGGGACCGGGCTGGAGACCCAGTACTTC
>NA|NA|TRBJ2-7|TRBV27
CASRDSRVGSVYEQYF
TGTGCCAGCAGGGACAGTCGAGTCGGCTCTGTCTACGAGCAGTACTTC
>NA|TRBD2|TRBJ2-5|TRBV10-2
CASTHPSGGDETQYF
TGCGCCAGCACACACCCTAGCGGCGGTGACGAGACCCAGTACTTC
>NA|NA|TRBJ2-7|TRBV5-1
CASSLAVAVNSYEQYF
TGCGCCAGCAGCTTGGCCGTAGCGGTTAACTCCTACGAGCAGTACTTC
>NA|NA|TRBJ1-5|TRBV7-2
CASSLEANQPQHF
TGTGCCAGCAGCTTAGAAGCCAATCAGCCCCAGCATTTT
>NA|TRBD1|TRBJ2-1|TRBV15
CATSGRGGSLYNEQFF
TGTGCCACCAGCGGGAGAGGGGGCAGTCTCTACAATGAGCAGTTCTTC
>NA|NA|TRBJ1-2|TRBV11-1
CASSSLPGLTFYGYTF
TGTGCCAGCAGCTCGTTACCGGGACTGACATTCTATGGCTACACCTTC
>NA|NA|TRBJ1-5|TRBV28
CASSLRGGGGNQPQHF
TGTGCCAGCAGTTTAAGGGGTGGGGGGGGCAATCAGCCCCAGCATTTT
>NA|TRBD1|TRBJ2-1|TRBV11-2
CASSLGLWPGGRGEQFF
TGTGCCAGCAGCTTAGGATTATGGCCAGGGGGAAGAGGTGAGCAGTTCTTC
>once|NA|TRBJ1-2|TRBV28
CASSRGAFNYGYTF
TGTGCCAGCAGTCGGGGGGCCTTTAACTATGGCTACACCTTC
>few|NA|TRBJ1-4|TRBV7-6
CASSSRTFNEKLFF
TGTGCCAGCAGCTCCCGGACTTTTAATGAAAAACTGTTTTTT
>NA|TRBD2|TRBJ2-1|TRBV28
CASSLRLAEFNEQFF
TGTGCCAGCAGTTTAAGACTAGCGGAGTTCAATGAGCAGTTCTTC
>NA|NA|TRBJ2-4|TRBV19
CASSQQGLSAAKNIQYF
TGTGCCAGTAGCCAACAGGGTCTTAGCGCGGCCAAAAACATTCAGTACTTC
>NA|NA|TRBJ1-2|TRBV11-1
CASSSRIRGGVFGYTF
TGTGCCAGCAGCTCCCGAATACGGGGTGGGGTATTTGGCTACACCTTC